Following are 19 T cell receptor beta chains from one sample sequenced in a study of CD8 T cells in ankylosing spondylitis. Study-level points and caveats: A TCR beta motif of 7 to 9 highly homologous variants seemed to mark ankylosing spondylitis blood.

For these TCRs, the target antigens are not known. One entry per CDR3 protein results from TCRdb running MiXCR on the 5' RACE reads. The sample yields some 800,000 distinct CDR3 sequences, 12% seen once. Sequences were obtained from blood, either unsorted or a sorted T cell fraction (not recorded which). The receptor set was obtained from a male donor with ankylosing spondylitis.

CDR3: CASAGIYEQYF. CDR3 nucleotide sequence: TGTGCCAGCGCGGGGATTTACGAGCAGTACTTC. The V call is TRBV6-2 or TRBV6-3, the J call TRBJ2-7, with D perhaps matching TRBD2 (6 bases). Deletions cut 8 bases from V and 4 bases from J, with 9 bases between. Germline CDR1 reads MNHEY; CDR2 reads SVGEGT. CDR3 length: 11 amino acids.

The chain is built from TRBV6-5 and TRBJ1-2; D is ambiguous. The CDR3 has 14 residues. Germline lookup yields CDR1 MNHEY and CDR2 SVGAGI. V lost 0 bases and J 6 bases, leaving 11 bases between the germline ends. The CDR3 nucleotides are TGTGCCAGCAGTTACTCAAGGCGCCGCGATGGCTACACCTTC. Residues: CASSYSRRRDGYTF.

The chain employs TRBV7-3 and TRBJ1-2; D unclear. CDR1 is SGHTA, CDR2 FQGTGA, per germline. The CDR3 runs 13 residues. Trimming shortened V by 0 bases and J by 9 bases, and 11 bases separated the two germline ends. CDR3 loop: CASSLTAGRSYTF. CDR3 DNA sequence: TGTGCCAGCAGCTTAACGGCAGGTCGTAGCTACACCTTC.

The rearrangement joins TRBV28 to TRBJ2-7; the D is unclear. Trimming left V 6 bases short and J 1 base short, with 16 bases between. Germline CDR1 reads MDHEN; CDR2 reads SYDVKM. The CDR3 runs 15 residues. This CDR3 reads CASSPFKLGSYEQYF. For the CDR3, the DNA is TGTGCCAGCAGCCCGTTTAAGTTAGGATCCTACGAGCAGTACTTC.

A few counts support this clonotype. V and J are TRBV11-1 and TRBJ2-1, with 11 bases identical to TRBD2. The V gene's germline CDR1 is SGHAT and CDR2 FQDESV (reference sequence). The CDR3 consists of 16 residues. V shed 5 bases and J 8 bases; nucleotides not matched to a gene: 11. The CDR3 loop is CASSPKLAGVSDEQFF. DNA of the CDR3: TGTGCCAGCAGCCCCAAACTAGCGGGAGTATCGGATGAGCAGTTCTTC.

This clonotype came up a few times. The V call is TRBV5-1, the J call TRBJ2-1; TRBD2 matches at 12 bases. The CDR3 is made up of 13 amino acids. Per the germline V gene, CDR1 is SGHRS and CDR2 is YFSETQ. V gave up 4 bases and J gave up 13 bases; unmatched junction bases: 6. The chain's CDR3 is CASSPGLAGPQFF. The CDR3 nucleotides are TGCGCCAGCAGCCCAGGACTAGCGGGGCCTCAGTTCTTC.

In this sample, this clonotype turned up a few times. The genes are TRBV7-9 and TRBJ2-5; 11 bases fit TRBD1. The V gene's germline CDR1 is SEHNR and CDR2 FQNEAQ (reference sequence). This CDR3 has 15 residues. Trimming at V came to 5 bases and at J to 5 bases, leaving 7 bases not matched to a gene. The CDR3 loop is CASSRRTGGAETQYF. For the CDR3, the DNA is TGTGCCAGCAGCCGTCGGACAGGGGGCGCCGAGACCCAGTACTTC.

This chain links TRBV29-1 with TRBJ1-2; TRBD1 agrees at 7 bases. Looked up from germline, CDR1 is SQVTM and CDR2 is ANQGSEA. The junction had 20 bases not matched to a gene; V was cut back by 7 bases and J by 6 bases. This CDR3 is built from 16 residues. The CDR3 loop is CSALGGPRTGENGYTF. The CDR3 DNA reads as TGCAGCGCCCTGGGGGGCCCTCGAACAGGGGAGAATGGCTACACCTTC.

The rearrangement uses TRBV6-5 and TRBJ2-1; 8 bases map to TRBD2. Germline V CDR1 and CDR2: MNHEY, SVGAGI. The CDR3 runs 14 residues. Trimming at V came to 3 bases and at J to 8 bases, leaving 6 bases not matched to a gene. The CDR3 spells CASSYLRGVDEQFF. CDR3 coding DNA: TGTGCCAGCAGTTATCTGCGGGGGGTTGATGAGCAGTTCTTC.

At least ten counts were recorded for this clonotype. The V call is TRBV12-3 or TRBV12-4, the J call TRBJ1-5; 7 bases match TRBD1. With 5 bases clipped from V and 7 bases from J, the junction kept 2 bases outside the gene matches. This CDR3 is built from 12 residues. This CDR3 is CASSHRGQPQHF. CDR3 nucleotides: TGTGCCAGCAGTCACAGGGGCCAGCCCCAGCATTTT.

This clonotype was counted a few times. The chain recombines TRBV7-9 with TRBJ1-6, with TRBD1 identical over 8 bases. The V gene end was trimmed by 5 bases and the J gene end by 7 bases; junction bases not matched to a gene: 10. CDR1 SEHNR and CDR2 FQNEAQ come from the germline V gene (reference sequence). The CDR3 has 16 residues. This chain's CDR3 is CASSLKRAGGNSPLHF. The CDR3 DNA is TGTGCCAGCAGCCTAAAACGGGCAGGGGGCAATTCACCCCTCCACTTT.

Of note for this clonotype: Possible read error: a much larger clone is one base away. The chain is built from TRBV5-1 and TRBJ2-3, with 10 bases identical to TRBD2. The CDR3 has 16 amino acids. The V gene's germline CDR1 is SGHRS and CDR2 YFSETQ. V was clipped by 8 bases and J by 2 bases; unmatched bases: 11. Written as DNA, the CDR3 is TGCGCCAGGAGCGGGGGGACTAGCGCATTCACAGATACGCAGTATTTT. Protein sequence: CARSGGTSAFTDTQYF. Drawing the rest from reference TRBV5-1 and TRBJ2-3, the complete variable domain is KAGVTQTPRYLIKTRGQQVTLSCSPISGHRSVSWYQQTPGQGLQFLFEYFSETQRNKGNFPGRFSGRQFSNSRSEMNVSTLELGDSALYLCARSGGTSAFTDTQYFGPGTRLTVL.

The V and J genes are TRBV20-1 and TRBJ2-1, with a tentative D call TRBD2 (7 bases). The V and J ends lost 0 bases and 7 bases respectively, with 19 bases between them. The CDR3 extends over 16 amino acids. Per the germline V gene, CDR1 is DFQATT and CDR2 is SNEGSKA (reference sequence). The CDR3 nucleotides are TGCAGTGCTAGAGATTCTAGGGGGGGGGCAGGTAATGAGCAGTTCTTC. Translation: CSARDSRGGAGNEQFF.

V and J are TRBV20-1 and TRBJ2-7; TRBD1 agrees at 11 bases. CDR1 and CDR2 from the germline V gene are DFQATT and SNEGSKA (reference sequence). This CDR3 spans 15 amino acids. The V segment lost 0 bases and the J segment 3 bases; nucleotides outside the gene matches: 4. This CDR3 is CSARDSGTGGYEQYF. The DNA of the CDR3 is TGCAGTGCTAGAGATTCCGGGACAGGGGGCTACGAGCAGTACTTC.

A few counts support this clonotype. This chain links TRBV20-1 with TRBJ1-5, with D tentatively TRBD1 (5 bases). Trimming removed 3 bases from V and 5 bases from J, with 8 bases in between. The CDR3 consists of 12 residues. Germline assignment: CDR1 DFQATT and CDR2 SNEGSKA (reference sequence). CDR3 sequence: CSASGADQPQHF. The CDR3 DNA follows: TGCAGTGCTAGCGGGGCGGATCAGCCCCAGCATTTT.

In its sample, this clonotype was seen many times. CDR3 sequence: CSARDQPGGPSEQYF. The CDR3 coding sequence is TGCAGTGCTAGAGATCAGCCGGGAGGGCCTTCCGAGCAGTACTTC. The rearrangement links TRBV20-1 to TRBJ2-7, with 8 positions matching TRBD2. Germline CDR1 DFQATT, CDR2 SNEGSKA (reference sequence). This CDR3 contains 15 residues. Trimming at V came to 0 bases and at J to 6 bases, leaving 10 bases not matched to a gene.

The table lists this clonotype with many counts. The V call is TRBV4-2, the J call TRBJ1-6; 10 bases align to TRBD1. Unmatched junction bases numbered 5, after V lost 1 base and J lost 8 bases. Germline V gene data show CDR1 as LGHNA and CDR2 as YNFKEQ. This CDR3 has 16 residues. CDR3: CASSQATGGGDSPLHF. In DNA, the CDR3 is TGTGCCAGCAGCCAAGCGACAGGGGGCGGTGATTCACCCCTCCACTTT.

The chain couples TRBV20-1 to TRBJ1-2; possibly TRBD1 for D (5 bases). The CDR3 totals 9 residues. CDR1 DFQATT and CDR2 SNEGSKA come from the germline V gene (reference sequence). The CDR3 sequence: CVGGSGYTF. DNA for the CDR3: TGCGTTGGGGGGTCTGGCTACACCTTC.

The rearrangement uses TRBV4-2 and TRBJ2-7, with D maybe TRBD1 (5 bases). The CDR3 is made up of 15 amino acids. The ends were cut back, 4 bases at V and 3 bases at J, with 16 bases in the middle. Per the germline V gene, CDR1 is LGHNA and CDR2 is YNFKEQ. The CDR3 spells CASSPLWTRNYEQYF. DNA for the CDR3: TGTGCCAGCAGCCCGCTCTGGACACGGAACTACGAGCAGTACTTC.